A single sample is the source of the 9 T cell receptor beta chains below, sequenced in a study of cytomegalovirus exposure and HLA in healthy donors. Primers: 60 Vbeta forward and 13 Jbeta reverse. Profiling relied on immunoSEQ multiplex PCR, and the TCRdb table lists in-frame clones only, not all of them. The top ten clones hold 5.9% of a sample with 90,000 to 100,000 clones, roughly 63% of them seen once. The sequencing sample was made of PBMCs. The source is a boy under 18 in good health and CMV-seropositive.

The V call is TRBV12-5, the J call TRBJ2-3, with D possibly being TRBD1 (6 bases). CDR1 and CDR2 from the germline V gene are LGHNT and FRNRAP. V gave up 6 bases and J gave up 5 bases, with 9 bases separating them. The length of the CDR3 is 12 residues. CDR3 sequence (DNA): TGTGCTAGTGGGGGGGCGGTAGATACGCAGTATTTT. Amino acids: CASGGAVDTQYF. Variable domain in full (rest from reference TRBV12-5 and TRBJ2-3): DARVTQTPRHKVTEMGQEVTMRCQPILGHNTVFWYRQTMMQGLELLAYFRNRAPLDDSGMPKDRFSAEMPDATLATLKIQPSEPRDSAVYFCASGGAVDTQYFGPGTRLTVL.

This chain connects TRBV19 to TRBJ1-5; 9 nucleotides align to TRBD1. The CDR3 extends over 16 amino acids. Germline trimming cut 5 bases from V and 2 bases from J; bases unmatched to any gene: 7. Per the germline V gene, CDR1 is LNHDA and CDR2 is SQIVND (reference sequence). The DNA of the CDR3 is TGTGCCAGTAGTTTAACAGGGGGCAGTGGCAATCAGCCCCAGCATTTT. Its translation is CASSLTGGSGNQPQHF.

The rearrangement joins TRBV19 to TRBJ2-1; a possible D gene is TRBD2 (6 bases). The germline V gene encodes CDR1 LNHDA and CDR2 SQIVND (reference sequence). V lost 5 bases and J lost 2, with 13 bases in between. The CDR3 runs 15 residues. CDR3 region: CASSPGGSAYNEQFF. In nucleotides, the CDR3 is TGTGCCAGTAGTCCCGGGGGTTCAGCCTACAATGAGCAGTTCTTC.

This clone was seen just once. V and J are TRBV10-3 and TRBJ1-5; D is ambiguous. V dropped 10 bases and J dropped 4 bases, with 20 bases sitting between them. This CDR3 is 15 amino acids long. Germline V gene data show CDR1 as ENHRY and CDR2 as SYGVKD. CDR3 coding DNA: TGTGCCACCCAGCCGGGAACAGTTCTTAATCAGCCCCAGCATTTT. Amino acid sequence: CATQPGTVLNQPQHF.

The chain carries TRBV6-5 and TRBJ2-6; D gene unclear. Germline V gives CDR1 MNHEY, CDR2 SVGAGI. V was clipped by 5 bases and J by 3 bases, with 8 bases between them. The length of the CDR3 is 14 residues. The CDR3 spells CASSPRYGANVLTF. The DNA of the CDR3 is TGTGCCAGCAGTCCGCGGTATGGGGCCAACGTCCTGACTTTC.

This chain links TRBV5-4 with TRBJ1-2, with no clear D. Germline V gene data show CDR1 as SGHNT and CDR2 as YYREEE (reference sequence). This CDR3 contains 13 residues. Trimming stripped 4 bases from V and 2 bases from J, with 9 bases between. CDR3 sequence: CASSPDRNYGYTF. CDR3 nucleotide sequence: TGTGCCAGCAGCCCCGATCGGAACTATGGCTACACCTTC.

This clone was seen a single time. V and J are TRBV28 and TRBJ1-2; TRBD1 agrees at 11 bases. This CDR3 is 13 amino acids long. Germline values: CDR1 MDHEN, CDR2 SYDVKM. The V segment lost 2 bases and the J segment 7 bases; nucleotides outside the gene matches: 0. CDR3 DNA: TGTGCCAGCAGTTTAGGGACAGGGGGTGGCTACACCTTC. It codes for CASSLGTGGGYTF.

The V and J genes are TRBV6-1 and TRBJ2-6; possibly TRBD2 for D (5 bases). The V gene lost 10 bases and the J gene lost 2 bases, with 12 bases spanning the gap. The CDR3 sequence is 14 residues long. CDR1 is MNHNS, CDR2 SASEGT, per germline. The CDR3 loop is CATILGTGANVLTF. Here the CDR3 DNA reads TGTGCCACCATCCTCGGGACTGGGGCCAACGTCCTGACTTTC.

The V call is TRBV2, the J call TRBJ1-1; weak D call: TRBD1 (6 bases). Trimming cost V 10 bases and J 0 bases, with 9 bases left between them. The germline CDR1 and CDR2 sequences are SNHLY and FYNNEI. The CDR3 totals 12 residues. The CDR3 region has the DNA TGTGCCACCGGACAGCTGAACACTGAAGCTTTCTTT. Translated, it gives CATGQLNTEAFF.